A single sample is the source of the 32 T cell receptor beta chains below, sequenced in a study of regulatory T cells in long-lasting Graves disease. Specified time point: newly diagnosed GD, antithyroid drugs for less than 3 months. Extracted PBMC RNA gave rise to the TCR library. Library construction for TCR beta used iRepertoire HTBI primers and Arm-PCR of CDR3 regions. TCRdb reanalysed the multiplex PCR reads using MiXCR and keeps one entry per CDR3 protein. The table has about 470,000 distinct CDR3 sequences, under 15% seen once. This sample was also put to use in a study of T cells in Graves' hyperthyroidism and ophthalmopathy.

The specimen comprised peripheral blood mononuclear cells (PBMCs), sampled at new diagnosis, from a patient treated with antithyroid drugs. The receptors were gathered from a woman younger than 45 with Graves disease.

This clonotype has a count of ten or more. The chain has TRBV27 and TRBJ1-2, with 9 bases identical to TRBD1. The CDR3 runs to 14 residues. Unmatched junction bases numbered 15, after V lost 9 bases and J lost 10 bases. Germline loops: CDR1 MNHEY, CDR2 SMNVEV (reference sequence). CDR3 residues: CASKGQGVTGHYTF. The CDR3 DNA is TGTGCCAGTAAGGGACAGGGTGTAACCGGCCACTACACCTTC.

This clonotype was seen many times. This chain links TRBV7-9 with TRBJ2-7; a weak D match, TRBD2 (5 bases). From germline, CDR1 is SEHNR and CDR2 FQNEAQ (reference sequence). Trimming cost V 5 bases and J 2 bases, with 7 bases left between them. This CDR3 comprises 12 residues. The CDR3 DNA reads as TGTGCCAGCAGCACTAGACCCTACGAGCAGTACTTC. It is translated as CASSTRPYEQYF.

The table lists this clonotype with many counts. This rearrangement joins TRBV28 to TRBJ2-1; 9 positions match TRBD2. CDR3 length: 16 amino acids. Losses at the gene ends were 4 bases for V and 7 bases for J; bases not matched to a gene: 11. Germline CDR1 and CDR2: MDHEN and SYDVKM. Here the CDR3 DNA reads TGTGCCAGCAGTTCCTGGGGTAGCGGGAGTGGTAATGAGCAGTTCTTC. This gives the protein CASSSWGSGSGNEQFF.

This clonotype came up many times. This rearrangement joins TRBV5-1 to TRBJ1-5, with a weak D call TRBD1 (6 bases). Germline-derived CDR1 and CDR2 are SGHRS and YFSETQ. The V end lost 0 bases, the J end lost 1 base, and 8 bases lay between the germline ends. The CDR3 consists of 15 residues. As DNA, the CDR3 is TGCGCCAGCAGCTTGGGCAGGGGCAGCAATCAGCCCCAGCATTTT. Protein product: CASSLGRGSNQPQHF.

This clonotype was found many times. The chain recombines TRBV11-2 with TRBJ2-5; a weak D match, TRBD2 (6 bases). CDR3 length: 16 amino acids. Germline CDR1 is SGHAT and CDR2 is FQNNGV. The germline V and J ends were trimmed by 5 bases and 1 base, with 17 bases remaining between them. In DNA, the CDR3 is TGTGCCAGCAGCAATTCCATAGCGGAGACCCAAGAGACCCAGTACTTC. Its translation is CASSNSIAETQETQYF.

The genes are TRBV4-2 and TRBJ2-3; a weak D match, TRBD2 (6 bases). Germline CDR1 LGHNA, CDR2 YNFKEQ. This CDR3 has 16 residues. V shed 0 bases and J shed 2 bases, with 12 bases lying between them. The CDR3 DNA sequence: TGTGCCAGCAGCCAAGATTTGCGGGGAAACACAGATACGCAGTATTTT. Its protein product is CASSQDLRGNTDTQYF.

This clonotype was seen ten or more times. The genes are TRBV18 and TRBJ2-7; the D gene is possibly TRBD1 (5 bases). The CDR3 is 13 amino acids. V was clipped by 5 bases and J by 4 bases, with 12 bases between them. Germline V gene lookup returns CDR1 KGHSH and CDR2 LQKENI. The CDR3 loop reads CASSMTAGYEQYF. Here the CDR3 DNA reads TGTGCCAGCTCAATGACCGCAGGGTACGAGCAGTACTTC.

J is TRBJ2-7 and V is TRBV3-1; no reliable D call. V lost 2 bases, J lost 4 bases, and 9 bases lay in between. Germline assignment: CDR1 LGHDT and CDR2 YNNKEL (reference sequence). CDR3 length: 13 residues. Here the CDR3 DNA reads TGTGCCAGCAGCCAAAATAACCGTTACGAGCAGTACTTC. This translates into CASSQNNRYEQYF.

The table lists this clonotype with a few counts. The genes are TRBV18 and TRBJ2-1; tentative D call: TRBD2 (6 bases). Germline CDR1 KGHSH, CDR2 LQKENI. CDR3 length: 13 residues. V was cut by 3 bases and J by 9 bases, with 12 bases left in between. This CDR3 reads CASSPGTVSEQFF. The CDR3 DNA reads TGTGCCAGCTCACCGGGGACTGTGAGTGAGCAGTTCTTC.

This clonotype was seen ten or more times. The chain joins TRBV29-1 to TRBJ1-2, with D tentatively TRBD1 (5 bases). The CDR3 runs to 12 residues. V shed 7 bases and J shed 4 bases, with 13 bases lying between them. Looked up from germline, CDR1 is SQVTM and CDR2 is ANQGSEA. In DNA form, the CDR3 reads TGCAGCGCCGGTGGGGGAAGCTATGGCTACACCTTC. As protein: CSAGGGSYGYTF.

Many counts were recorded for this clonotype. One base away lies a much larger clone, so this may be a sequencing read error. The chain employs TRBV6-5 and TRBJ1-5; D possibly corresponds to TRBD1 (5 bases). CDR3 length: 14 amino acids. With 2 bases removed from V and 4 bases from J, the gap between germline ends came to 9 bases. Germline V gene sequence: CDR1 MNHEY, CDR2 SVGAGI. The CDR3 coding sequence is TGTGCCAGCAGTTACGGGGCAGGGAATCAGCCCCAGCATTTT. Translation: CASSYGAGNQPQHF.

This clonotype was recorded at least ten times. The V gene is TRBV12-3 or TRBV12-4, the J gene TRBJ2-3, with unresolved D. CDR3 length equals 12 residues. Trimming took 5 bases from V and 6 from J, leaving 9 bases between them. This CDR3 reads CASSPRPDTQYF. CDR3 in DNA: TGTGCCAGCAGTCCCCGTCCGGATACGCAGTATTTT.

This chain connects TRBV5-1 to TRBJ2-1; 15 bases fit TRBD2. The CDR3 extends over 17 amino acids. The V gene's germline CDR1 is SGHRS and CDR2 YFSETQ. The V and J ends lost 3 bases and 12 bases, in that order; junction bases with no gene match: 13. The CDR3 region has the DNA TGCGCCAGCAGCTCAGGGACTAGCGGGAGGCCGACTGATGGGCAGTTCTTC. Translated: CASSSGTSGRPTDGQFF.

Worth noting for this clonotype: At one end, the junction sequence differs from germline, possibly due to a read error. The chain has TRBV10-1 and TRBJ2-1; TRBD2 matches at 9 bases. Per germline, CDR1 WNHNN and CDR2 SYGVQD (reference sequence). This CDR3 is 15 amino acids long. CDR3 nucleotide sequence: TGCGCCAGCAATCCTCTAGCGGGAAGCTACAATGAGCAATTCTTC. The encoded protein is CASNPLAGSYNEQFF.

This clonotype came up many times. The V call is TRBV12-3 or TRBV12-4, the J call TRBJ1-2; D ambiguous. V gave up 6 bases and J gave up 2 bases, with 13 bases separating them. This CDR3 has 14 amino acids. CDR3 in DNA: TGTGCCAGCAGCCCCGGCCGGAGGAACTATGGCTACACCTTC. It yields the protein CASSPGRRNYGYTF.

The sample holds many counts of this clonotype. CDR3 DNA: TGTGCCAGCAGCCAGCGGGGTAGCGGGAGGCAAGAGACCCAGTACTTC. It yields the protein CASSQRGSGRQETQYF. The chain uses TRBV3-1 and TRBJ2-5; 10 positions match TRBD2. The V segment lost 3 bases and the J segment 2 bases; nucleotides outside the gene matches: 6. The CDR3 consists of 16 residues. CDR1 and CDR2 from the germline V gene are LGHDT and YNNKEL (reference sequence).

In its sample, this clonotype was seen a few times. The chain recombines TRBV29-1 with TRBJ1-1, with a possible D match to TRBD1 (5 bases). Trimming stripped 3 bases from V and 7 bases from J, with 12 bases between. Germline CDR1 reads SQVTM; CDR2 reads ANQGSEA. The CDR3 runs 12 residues. The CDR3 here is CSVEEGSVEAFF. The CDR3 nucleotides read TGCAGCGTTGAGGAGGGGTCGGTTGAAGCTTTCTTT.

This clonotype has only a few counts. This sequence joins TRBV20-1 and TRBJ2-2, with D possibly matching TRBD2 (6 bases). From germline, CDR1 is DFQATT and CDR2 SNEGSKA (reference sequence). Deletions cut 0 bases from V and 0 bases from J, with 11 bases between. The CDR3 length is 16 residues. DNA for the CDR3: TGCAGTGCTAGAGATCGGGCGGGGTCGAACACCGGGGAGCTGTTTTTT. Amino acids: CSARDRAGSNTGELFF.

There are a few counts of this clonotype. This rearrangement joins TRBV30 to TRBJ1-4; no definite D call. The germline V gene encodes CDR1 GTSNPN and CDR2 SVGIG (reference sequence). Trimming cost V 8 bases and J 6 bases, with 16 bases left between them. The CDR3 spans 13 residues. CDR3 sequence: CALLLPKDEKLFF. The CDR3 DNA follows: TGTGCCCTCCTACTTCCGAAGGATGAAAAACTGTTTTTT.

This clonotype was recorded at least ten times. The chain carries TRBV20-1 and TRBJ1-5; 8 positions agree with TRBD1. The CDR3 totals 14 residues. CDR1 and CDR2 (germline): DFQATT, SNEGSKA (reference sequence). Trimming at V came to 6 bases and at J to 5 bases, leaving 9 bases not matched to a gene. The CDR3 DNA reads TGCAGTGCCCGCGAGGGACAGGAACATCAGCCCCAGCATTTT. Its protein is CSAREGQEHQPQHF.

Regarding this clonotype: This sequence may be a read error, since a much larger clone differs from it by one base. This chain connects TRBV6-5 to TRBJ2-1, with D possibly being TRBD2 (6 bases). With the DNA end fitting TRBJ2-5 better, the J assignment may be wrong. This CDR3 spans 15 amino acids. Looked up from germline, CDR1 is MNHEY and CDR2 is SVGAGI. CDR3 nucleotide sequence: TGTGCCTGCAGTTATCCGGGGGTCCACCAAGAGACCCAGTACTTC. Residues: CACSYPGVHQETQYF.

This clonotype turned up a few times. This chain links TRBV13 with TRBJ2-6; D remains unclear. The germline V and J ends were trimmed by 7 bases and 0 bases, with 7 bases remaining between them. The CDR3 spans 14 residues. Germline CDR1 is PRHDT and CDR2 is FYEKMQ (reference sequence). Written as DNA, the CDR3 is TGTGCCAGCACCTTCCACTCTGGGGCCAACGTCCTGACTTTC. Translated, it gives CASTFHSGANVLTF.

This chain connects TRBV24-1 to TRBJ2-2; 9 nucleotides match TRBD2. Germline V gene sequence: CDR1 KGHDR, CDR2 SFDVKD. With 5 bases clipped from V and 7 bases from J, the junction kept 13 bases outside the gene matches. This CDR3 spans 17 amino acids. The CDR3 bases are TGTGCCACCAGTGCGATTTCCGGCGGGAGGGGGATCGGGGAGCTGTTTTTT. This encodes CATSAISGGRGIGELFF.

This clonotype was seen at least ten times. The chain uses TRBV28 and TRBJ2-7; 7 bases are a match to TRBD1. Germline values: CDR1 MDHEN, CDR2 SYDVKM. The CDR3 has 15 amino acids. After removal of 6 bases from V and 5 bases from J, the junction contained 13 bases not matched to a gene. This CDR3 reads CASSLGTAGIHEQYF. The CDR3 DNA reads TGTGCCAGCAGCCTAGGGACAGCAGGAATCCACGAGCAGTACTTC.

This clonotype has ten or more counts. The gene calls are TRBV12-3 or TRBV12-4 and TRBJ2-2; unclear D gene. There are 13 residues in the CDR3. Trimming cost V 6 bases and J 8 bases, with 13 bases left between them. The CDR3 here is CASRWNPLGELFF. The CDR3 nucleotides read TGTGCCAGCAGATGGAACCCGTTGGGGGAGCTGTTTTTT.

This clonotype was seen ten or more times. The V and J genes are TRBV20-1 and TRBJ2-3, with D uncertain. The V gene's germline CDR1 is DFQATT and CDR2 SNEGSKA (reference sequence). The CDR3 is made up of 14 amino acids. Trimming removed 1 base at V and 5 bases at J, with 13 bases between. CDR3 residues: CSARVQVFGDTQYF. The CDR3 DNA follows: TGCAGTGCTAGAGTTCAGGTTTTTGGAGATACGCAGTATTTT.

This clonotype was recorded many times. This rearrangement joins TRBV27 to TRBJ2-7; 9 bases fit TRBD1. The germline CDR1 and CDR2 sequences are MNHEY and SMNVEV (reference sequence). V shed 6 bases, J shed 3 bases, and the junction held 6 bases outside the gene matches. The CDR3 has 14 amino acids. The CDR3, as DNA: TGTGCCAGCAGGCGACAGGGGGATGGCTACGAGCAGTACTTC. Protein sequence: CASRRQGDGYEQYF.

This clonotype was observed a handful of times. One junction end does not reproduce the germline sequence, and a read error may be involved. CDR3 nucleotide sequence: TGCGCCAACAGCCAAGGTACCGGGACTAGCGGGAGGGATGAGCAGTTCTTC. Translated: CANSQGTGTSGRDEQFF. The rearrangement uses TRBV3-1 and TRBJ2-1; 16 nucleotides match TRBD2. Germline CDR1 LGHDT, CDR2 YNNKEL (reference sequence). The CDR3 is 17 residues long.

In its sample, this clonotype was seen many times. The chain has TRBV20-1 and TRBJ1-1; 9 nucleotides match TRBD1. This CDR3 spans 13 amino acids. CDR1 is DFQATT, CDR2 SNEGSKA, per germline (reference sequence). V lost 3 bases and J lost 5; bases outside the gene matches: 4. The CDR3: CSASGTGLTEAFF. In DNA form, the CDR3 reads TGCAGTGCTAGCGGGACAGGGTTGACTGAAGCTTTCTTT.

Concerning this clonotype: Given a much more abundant clone one base away, this may be a read error. The rearrangement uses TRBV30 and TRBJ2-2; D uncertain. This CDR3 has 11 residues. Germline V gene lookup returns CDR1 GTSNPN and CDR2 SVGIG (reference sequence). The V gene lost 4 bases and the J gene lost 3 bases, with 3 bases spanning the gap. In nucleotides, the CDR3 is TGTGCCTGGAAAGACACCGGGGAGCTGTTTTTT. This gives the protein CAWKDTGELFF. The full variable domain, rest sourced from reference TRBV30 and TRBJ2-2, is SQTIHQWPATLVQPVGSPLSLECTVEGTSNPNLYWYRQAAGRGLQLLFYSVGIGQISSEVPQNLSASRPQDRQFILSSKKLLLSDSGFYLCAWKDTGELFFGEGSRLTVL.

A note on this clonotype: It may be a read error: a sequence one base away is much more abundant. In this CDR3 the conserved last residue, phenylalanine or tryptophan, is missing, so a read error is likely. The gene calls are TRBV6-1 and TRBJ2-7; D call uncertain. V was clipped by 5 bases and J by 2 bases, with 13 bases between them. The germline gives CDR1 MNHNS, CDR2 SASEGT. This CDR3 is built from 14 residues. Written as DNA, the CDR3 is TGTGCCAGCAGTCCGGCTAGTGGCCCCTACGAGCAGTACCTC. This codes for CASSPASGPYEQYL.

The chain recombines TRBV6-1 with TRBJ2-2, with a weak D call TRBD2 (6 bases). V dropped 10 bases and J dropped 3 bases, with 15 bases sitting between them. The length of the CDR3 is 14 residues. Germline loops: CDR1 MNHNS, CDR2 SASEGT. The CDR3 region has the DNA TGTGCCACCAGCCGGGACTCGCACACCGGGGAGCTGTTTTTT. This sequence encodes CATSRDSHTGELFF.